The clone carrying this T cell receptor (beta chain) came up a few times. What it binds is not known. The entry originates in a study of Tregs in tolerant kidney transplant recipients. Study findings and constraints: The small number of patients limits these findings pending further validation.

CDR3 length equals 16 residues. J was trimmed by 2 bases and V by 0 bases; bases with no gene match: 6. Germline values: CDR1 LNHNV, CDR2 YYDKDF (reference sequence). TCRdb's table, derived via immunoSEQ multiplex PCR, lists solely in-frame clones and lacks some. The data hold 68,000 or so clones, with roughly 89% observed a single time. CD4+CD25+CD127- Tregs, CD4+CD25- non-Tregs, CD4 and CD8 cells were sorted. The origin of this receptor is a human donor in good health. The chain links TRBV15 to TRBJ2-7; TRBD2 matches at 8 bases. The sequenced sample was CD4+ T cells from blood. For the CDR3, the DNA is TGTGCCACCAGCAGAGATTGGGCGACTAGCGCCTACGAGCAGTACTTC. It encodes CATSRDWATSAYEQYF.